This T cell receptor beta chain was captured by sequencing in a study of cytomegalovirus exposure and HLA in healthy donors. Looking at the study overall: Researchers previously reported finding fewer than 140 million unique TCR beta sequences from roughly 180 million T cells. Some 85 million unique TCRs from HLA-typed donors were held in an early data release.

Whole-study results and caveats: Rarity held for most TCR sequences, but there were some public TCRs that occurred in many donors.

Primers for the PCR totalled 60 Vbeta and 13 Jbeta. Assay: immunoSEQ multiplex PCR; the TCRdb copy retains only in-frame clones and omits some. This table has some 200,000 clones, roughly 74% appearing once. Comment on this clone: Its antigen remains unidentified.

Source material: PBMCs. This TCR was sampled from a female donor in good health and CMV-seronegative.

CDR3 sequence: CAISENPSGGVYNEQFF. Written as DNA, the CDR3 is TGTGCCATCAGTGAAAACCCTAGCGGGGGGGTATACAATGAGCAGTTCTTC. The V call is TRBV10-3, the J call TRBJ2-1; 12 bases are a match to TRBD2. Unmatched junction bases numbered 7, after V lost 3 bases and J lost 4 bases. The length of the CDR3 is 17 residues. Per germline, CDR1 ENHRY and CDR2 SYGVKD.